Listed below are T cell receptor beta chains from one sample, sequenced in a study of beta chain features in type 1 diabetes. Assay: immunoSEQ multiplex PCR; the TCRdb copy retains only in-frame clones and omits some. This repertoire shows some 270,000 clones, about 7.8% found once; its top ten account for roughly 0.94%. Sequencing was done on a sample of central memory CD4+ T cells from blood. These receptors originate from a woman between 18 and 29 years old in good health. Each CDR3 is given with its conserved first and last residue. D genes are given only for firm matches. A row's size may be missing; if present it is once, few, many or a size class.

d_call | cdr3_length | j_call | v_call | clone_size | cdr3_aa | cdr3_nt
- | 16 | TRBJ1-1 | TRBV7-8 | - | CASSLARSGGRVEAFF | TGTGCCAGCAGCTTAGCCCGGTCCGGGGGGCGCGTGGAAGCTTTCTTT
- | 14 | TRBJ2-3 | TRBV7-6 | - | CASSPPTRADTQYF | TGTGCCAGCAGCCCCCCAACTAGAGCAGATACGCAGTATTTT
- | 15 | TRBJ2-5 | TRBV6-1 | few | CASRSGPTRGETQYF | TGTGCCAGCAGGTCCGGGCCGACCAGAGGGGAGACCCAGTACTTC
- | 13 | TRBJ1-1 | TRBV2 | few | CASSYQENTEAFF | TGTGCCAGCAGTTACCAGGAGAACACTGAAGCTTTCTTT
TRBD1 | 13 | TRBJ2-7 | TRBV2 | - | CASSGTGNYEQYF | TGTGCCAGCAGTGGGACAGGGAACTACGAGCAGTACTTC
- | 15 | TRBJ2-2 | TRBV27 | few | CASSFVGANTGELFF | TGTGCCAGCAGTTTTGTTGGAGCGAACACCGGGGAGCTGTTTTTT
- | 17 | TRBJ2-3 | TRBV4-3 | - | CASSQDLWQGNTDTQYF | TGCGCCAGCAGCCAAGATCTTTGGCAGGGTAACACAGATACGCAGTATTTT
- | 14 | TRBJ2-2 | TRBV7-3 | - | CASSIKRTNGELFF | TGTGCCAGCAGCATAAAGAGGACGAACGGGGAGCTGTTTTTT
- | 12 | TRBJ2-1 | TRBV7-2 | few | CASSLTPSHPFF | TGTGCCAGCAGCCTGACGCCGTCCCATCCGTTCTTC
TRBD1 | 14 | TRBJ1-5 | TRBV30 | - | CAWGRGGSNQPQHF | TGTGCCTGGGGCAGGGGGGGAAGCAATCAGCCCCAGCATTTT
- | 15 | TRBJ2-2 | TRBV7-2 | - | CASWQGQANTGELFF | TGTGCCAGCTGGCAGGGCCAGGCGAACACCGGGGAGCTGTTTTTT
TRBD2 | 16 | TRBJ2-3 | TRBV10-3 | many | CAISEGLAGTTDTQYF | TGTGCCATCAGTGAGGGACTAGCGGGAACCACAGATACGCAGTATTTT
TRBD1 | 14 | TRBJ1-5 | TRBV9 | - | CASSLDRGSQPQHF | TGTGCCAGCAGCTTGGACAGGGGCAGTCAGCCCCAGCATTTT
- | 16 | TRBJ1-1 | TRBV7-2 | - | CASTSGREGRGTEAFF | TGTGCCAGCACTTCTGGTCGGGAGGGGAGGGGCACTGAAGCTTTCTTT
- | 14 | TRBJ2-5 | TRBV4-2 | few | CASSQETREETQYF | TGTGCCAGCAGCCAAGAGACCAGGGAAGAGACCCAGTACTTC
- | 16 | TRBJ2-6 | TRBV7-6 | few | CASSPLPGVGANVLTF | TGTGCCAGCAGCCCGTTACCGGGGGTAGGGGCCAACGTCCTGACTTTC
- | 12 | TRBJ2-7 | TRBV5-6 | few | CASYSNSYEQYF | TGTGCCAGCTACAGCAACTCCTACGAGCAGTACTTC
TRBD1 | 14 | TRBJ2-7 | TRBV7-2 | many | CASRDRIATGEQYF | TGTGCCAGCAGGGACAGGATTGCAACCGGCGAGCAGTACTTC
- | 16 | TRBJ1-2 | TRBV9 | few | CASSVDPIRGEDGYTF | TGTGCCAGCAGCGTAGACCCCATCCGGGGGGAGGATGGCTACACCTTC
TRBD1 | 15 | TRBJ1-6 | TRBV11-2 | - | CASSTRQGAYSPLHF | TGTGCCAGCAGTACCCGACAGGGGGCCTATTCACCCCTCCACTTT
- | 12 | TRBJ1-1 | TRBV13 | - | CASRRRFTEAFF | TGTGCCAGCAGACGACGGTTCACTGAAGCTTTCTTT
TRBD1 | 15 | TRBJ1-1 | TRBV19 | few | CASGIGQAGRAQAFF | TGTGCCAGTGGAATAGGACAGGCTGGGAGAGCTCAAGCTTTCTTT